These T cell receptor beta chains were read from a single sample in a study of cytomegalovirus exposure and HLA in healthy donors. Produced via immunoSEQ multiplex PCR; TCRdb's table is partial and in-frame only. The sample carries over 80,000 clones, approximately 83% recorded once. Sequencing was performed on PBMCs. The source of these receptors is a middle-aged man in good health and CMV-seronegative. Each CDR3 is given without its conserved first and last residue. Fields, in order: V gene, CDR3 protein.

V gene: TRBV28; CDR3 protein: ASSLRPGQGFGYGYT
V gene: TRBV19; CDR3 protein: ASSQHRGLGTEAF
V gene: TRBV6-5; CDR3 protein: ASSYSIGAGMGEQY
V gene: TRBV7-3; CDR3 protein: ASSPRTSATDTQY
V gene: TRBV5-1; CDR3 protein: ASSLSGSDFEQY
V gene: TRBV7-8; CDR3 protein: ASSLDSSGVSEQY
V gene: TRBV18; CDR3 protein: ASSLAGTGGFGEQY
V gene: TRBV15; CDR3 protein: ATSREGGGAAAETQY
V gene: TRBV9; CDR3 protein: ASSVGGRGAYEQY
V gene: TRBV5-1; CDR3 protein: ASNRDATGELF
V gene: TRBV28; CDR3 protein: ASSLWRTGIYGYT
V gene: TRBV7-9; CDR3 protein: ASSLAGAENIEAF
V gene: TRBV5-1; CDR3 protein: ASSSGGGQNYGYT
V gene: TRBV28; CDR3 protein: ASTRTGDYSPLH
V gene: TRBV28; CDR3 protein: ASSRTTEAGAAQY
V gene: TRBV4-1; CDR3 protein: ASSQDLRQIHVEFWLNTEAF
V gene: TRBV6-6; CDR3 protein: ASSYSWGDQPQH
V gene: TRBV5-8; CDR3 protein: ASSPFSFAPG
V gene: TRBV30; CDR3 protein: AWVTGTGNTIY
V gene: TRBV25-1; CDR3 protein: ASSDPRRGNQETQY
V gene: TRBV6-6; CDR3 protein: ASGLAGEWETQY
V gene: TRBV2; CDR3 protein: AGSESVAANTGELF
V gene: TRBV19; CDR3 protein: ASGPGWQGARRANEKLF
V gene: TRBV28; CDR3 protein: ASSSPFEQY
V gene: TRBV28; CDR3 protein: ASSYLGDRSLNYGYT
V gene: TRBV7-2; CDR3 protein: ASSSRGGPSVDTQY
V gene: TRBV2; CDR3 protein: ASSPDRGHEQY
V gene: TRBV7-9; CDR3 protein: SSSYGTGLNTGELF
V gene: TRBV18; CDR3 protein: ASSPPSRVGTDTQY
V gene: TRBV9; CDR3 protein: ASSFWRTSGVYEQY
V gene: TRBV9; CDR3 protein: ASSAGTTSDEQF
V gene: TRBV7-9; CDR3 protein: ASTGARWYTGELF
V gene: TRBV4-3; CDR3 protein: ASSQDSGGSYEQY
V gene: TRBV4-1; CDR3 protein: ASSQVSDRVHSPLH
V gene: TRBV21-1; CDR3 protein: AWTGMTPGNTIY
V gene: TRBV7-9; CDR3 protein: ASSSHSSSGANVLT
V gene: TRBV5-1; CDR3 protein: ASSFSQTGGYGYT
V gene: TRBV7-6; CDR3 protein: ASSFSGGAEGYT
V gene: TRBV11-2; CDR3 protein: ASTLTSGTEAF
V gene: TRBV19; CDR3 protein: ASSIDRTVTDTQY
V gene: TRBV27; CDR3 protein: ASSVPEKGDYNSPLH
V gene: TRBV5-1; CDR3 protein: ASSLLSSTEKLF
V gene: TRBV15; CDR3 protein: ATSRDPNRKAGYT
V gene: TRBV6-5; CDR3 protein: ATRGGTLYYEQY
V gene: TRBV11-2; CDR3 protein: ASSSGVGNTIY
V gene: TRBV5-5; CDR3 protein: ASSDPRQGYGYT
V gene: TRBV7-9; CDR3 protein: ASSLVPLAGYNEQF
V gene: TRBV15; CDR3 protein: ATSRGGETQY
V gene: TRBV4-1; CDR3 protein: ASSQPRTGISKNIQY
V gene: TRBV2; CDR3 protein: ASSLAGGTAFHEQF
V gene: TRBV13; CDR3 protein: ASSASGVTDTQY
V gene: TRBV14; CDR3 protein: ASSLQGAGGYT
V gene: TRBV18; CDR3 protein: ASSSEGYQGSTEAF
V gene: TRBV7-2; CDR3 protein: ASSSGQGGPIY
V gene: TRBV9; CDR3 protein: ASSAGQGAKETQY
V gene: TRBV7-9; CDR3 protein: ASSMRDSGNGNTIY
V gene: TRBV9; CDR3 protein: ASSVDGIYGYT
V gene: TRBV27; CDR3 protein: ASSLAGSNQPQH
V gene: TRBV5-6; CDR3 protein: ASSLDRDQPQH
V gene: TRBV23-1; CDR3 protein: ASSQPTVPTGYGYT